This TCR beta chain was identified in a study of T cell changes during pregnancy in multiple sclerosis. The germline V gene encodes CDR1 GTSNPN and CDR2 SVGIG (reference sequence). Germline trimming cut 2 bases from V and 6 bases from J; bases unmatched to any gene: 10. This CDR3 is built from 14 residues. Using immunoSEQ multiplex PCR, the repertoire was profiled, and TCRdb retains in-frame clones only, with some absent. This table holds 70,000 to 80,000 clones, about 93% found once. This sequence joins TRBV30 and TRBJ2-7, with TRBD1 identical over 7 bases. Sample: CD4+ T cells from peripheral blood mononuclear cells, taken before pregnancy. The clonotype originates from a female donor with multiple sclerosis, enrolled in a pregnancy study. The CDR3 coding sequence is TGTGCCTGGAGTAGAGGGACAGCCCGTGGCGAGCAGTACTTC. Translating it yields CAWSRGTARGEQYF.